This TCR beta chain was sequenced for a study of blood T cell dynamics during melanoma immunotherapy. Time point specified: pre-treatment baseline. Data came from immunoSEQ multiplex PCR; TCRdb stores just in-frame clones and leaves some out. The data hold more than 10,000 clones, with just over 85% observed a single time. V shed 4 bases, J shed 4 bases, and the junction held 11 bases outside the gene matches. This CDR3 is built from 16 residues. Looked up from germline, CDR1 is SGHVS and CDR2 is FQNEAQ. The sequence was obtained from a human donor with melanoma. The chain employs TRBV7-8 and TRBJ2-3; 7 nucleotides match TRBD2. The specimen comprised blood, sampled from a patient treated with checkpoint blockade. CDR3 nucleotides: TGTGCCAGCAGCTCTCTAGCGGCCCAGGGCGCAGATACGCAGTATTTT. It codes for CASSSLAAQGADTQYF.